This record covers a single T cell receptor beta chain. Its antigen is not known. The PCR employed 60 Vbeta primers together with 13 Jbeta primers. The repertoire was sequenced with immunoSEQ multiplex PCR; TCRdb's copy has only in-frame clones and lacks some. The repertoire table contains 120,000 or so clones. This sample was included in a study of cytomegalovirus exposure and HLA in healthy donors. Study-level background: Previous work identified some 120 million unique TCR beta sequences from about 179 million T cells. In terms of ancestry, the Caucasian-associated cluster contained around four fifths of the approximately 380 genotyped donors.

CDR3 length: 14 amino acids. V was cut by 5 bases and J by 1 base, with 11 bases left in between. The V gene's germline CDR1 is MNHEY and CDR2 SVGAGI. Study-level results: According to reports, the classifier identified cytomegalovirus status with high specificity and sensitivity. Researchers counted roughly 150 TCR beta chains as cytomegalovirus-associated.

The sequence derives from a man between 18 and 29 years old in good health and CMV-seronegative. The chain carries TRBV6-5 and TRBJ1-1; TRBD1 might be the D (6 bases). The sequencing input was PBMCs. CDR3 DNA: TGTGCCAGCAGTCGGACAGTCCAGAACACTGAAGCTTTCTTT. Amino acids: CASSRTVQNTEAFF.